The source of this T cell receptor (beta chain) is a study of cytomegalovirus exposure and HLA in healthy donors. About the study: Earlier, fewer than 140 million unique TCR beta sequences were recovered from roughly 180 million T cells by an analysis.

Amplification used 60 Vbeta primers and 13 Jbeta primers. As originally analysed: An analysis that came later counted 70 million to 100 million unique TCR beta chains, approximately 9.9 million shared. The protocol was immunoSEQ multiplex PCR, while the TCRdb copy is restricted to in-frame clones and leaves out a portion. The V and J calls and the clone size are those of that table, but D and trimming were determined from the DNA. The ten top clones account for 0.58%, within a sample of under 95,000 clones. Sequenced input: PBMCs. The clonotype was recovered from a man aged 45-65 years in good health and CMV-seronegative.

CDR3 sequence reads: CASSVGGGPQETQYF. CDR3 DNA sequence: TGTGCCAGCAGCGTAGGAGGGGGCCCCCAAGAGACCCAGTACTTC. This sequence joins TRBV9 and TRBJ2-5; 7 bases are shared with TRBD1. V lost 0 bases to trimming and J lost 1 base; unmatched junction nucleotides: 3. This CDR3 region has 15 residues. Germline-derived CDR1 and CDR2 are SGDLS and YYNGEE.